The 3 T cell receptor beta chains reported below all come from one sample, sequenced in a study of Graves' ophthalmopathy and Graves' hyperthyroidism. TCR beta CDR3 regions were amplified from RNA transcripts. First-round RT-PCR relied on HTBI primers, and a second-round multiplex PCR came next. TCRdb re-derived calls from the multiplex PCR reads in MiXCR, one entry per CDR3 protein. The sample holds some 380,000 distinct CDR3 sequences, 15% seen once. Sequences were obtained from peripheral blood. The receptors here all came from a young woman with stable Graves' hyperthyroidism.

Many counts were recorded for this clonotype. J is TRBJ1-1 and V is TRBV7-6; D not resolved. Looked up from germline, CDR1 is SGHVS and CDR2 is FNYEAQ. The CDR3 runs to 17 residues. With 2 bases removed from V and 5 bases from J, the gap between germline ends came to 21 bases. This chain's CDR3 is CASSLSSGAGITTEAFF. CDR3 nucleotide sequence: TGTGCCAGCAGCTTAAGTTCGGGCGCGGGGATCACGACTGAAGCTTTCTTT.

The V and J genes are TRBV11-1 and TRBJ2-2, with D perhaps TRBD1 (6 bases). Between the trimmed V and J ends, which lost 5 bases and 7 bases, there was a span of 20 bases. Germline V lookup: CDR1 SGHAT, CDR2 FQDESV (reference sequence). This CDR3 comprises 16 residues. CDR3 coding DNA: TGTGCCAGCAGCGCTCAGGGGACGTCGTTTCGCGGGGAGCTGTTTTTT. Translated, it gives CASSAQGTSFRGELFF.

The chain uses TRBV4-1 and TRBJ1-2; maybe TRBD1 (5 bases). The CDR3 extends over 15 amino acids. Germline V gene sequence: CDR1 MGHRA, CDR2 YSYEKL. V was clipped by 0 bases and J by 4 bases, with 12 bases between them. CDR3 sequence reads: CASSQDREGLYGYTF. The CDR3 nucleotides read TGCGCCAGCAGCCAAGATCGGGAGGGGCTCTATGGCTACACCTTC.